This entry lists 14 T cell receptor beta chains sequenced from one sample in a study of blood T cell repertoires in COVID-19. Assay used: immunoSEQ multiplex PCR; TCRdb lists only in-frame clones, some missing. The sample includes under 250,000 clones, about 80% of them seen just once. Sequenced sample: PBMCs or T cells enriched from blood (not recorded which). These receptors were obtained from a woman aged 35 to 49 who had been exposed to COVID-19.

The V call is TRBV7-2, the J call TRBJ2-7, with 12 bases that match TRBD2. Per the germline V gene, CDR1 is SGHTA and CDR2 is FQGNSA. This CDR3 spans 14 amino acids. V lost 1 base and J lost 7; bases outside the gene matches: 2. CDR3 sequence reads: CASSLEGTSGEQYF. The CDR3 DNA reads as TGTGCCAGCAGCTTAGAGGGGACTAGCGGGGAGCAGTACTTC.

The V and J genes are TRBV7-2 and TRBJ2-3, with TRBD2 matching over 12 bases. The germline gives CDR1 SGHTA, CDR2 FQGNSA. J gave up 7 bases and V 1 base, and 9 bases lay outside the gene matches. The CDR3 has 17 residues. The CDR3 loop is CASSLEASGGAWNTQYF. For the CDR3, the DNA is TGTGCCAGCAGCTTAGAGGCTAGCGGGGGGGCTTGGAATACGCAGTATTTT.

This chain joins TRBV7-9 and TRBJ2-1, with D perhaps TRBD2 (5 bases). This CDR3 spans 14 amino acids. Germline CDR1 is SEHNR and CDR2 is FQNEAQ (reference sequence). Deletions cut 5 bases from V and 8 bases from J, with 16 bases between. CDR3 in DNA: TGTGCCAGCAGCCGCCGGACCGAGGGTCATGAGCAGTTCTTC. It translates to CASSRRTEGHEQFF. Based on the CDR3 plus reference TRBV7-9 and TRBJ2-1, the full variable domain is DTGVSQNPRHKITKRGQNVTFRCDPISEHNRLYWYRQTLGQGPEFLTYFQNEAQLEKSRLLSDRFSAERPKGSFSTLEIQRTEQGDSAMYLCASSRRTEGHEQFFGPGTRLTVL.

This rearrangement joins TRBV6-5 to TRBJ1-1; D remains unclear. V lost 7 bases and J lost 5, with 11 bases in between. The CDR3 is 12 amino acids. Germline CDR1 reads MNHEY; CDR2 reads SVGAGI. CDR3 DNA sequence: TGTGCCAGCACCCTGTCGGGTACTGAAGCTTTCTTT. This translates into CASTLSGTEAFF.

In this sample, this clone turned up once. The J gene is TRBJ2-5, the V gene TRBV6-2 or TRBV6-3, with TRBD1 matching over 7 bases. V lost 0 bases and J lost 4; bases outside the gene matches: 11. CDR3 size: 17 residues. Germline CDR1 and CDR2: MNHEY and SVGEGT. This CDR3 reads CASSYSGGTKEPETQYF. The CDR3 DNA sequence: TGTGCCAGCAGTTACTCAGGGGGCACCAAAGAACCAGAGACCCAGTACTTC.

The rearrangement links TRBV4-2 to TRBJ2-2; TRBD1 matches 9 bases. The length of the CDR3 is 15 residues. CDR1 is LGHNA and CDR2 is YNFKEQ in the germline V gene. The ends lost 4 bases at V and 1 base at J; junction bases unmatched: 1. The CDR3 region is CASSPGQGNTGELFF. CDR3 nucleotide sequence: TGTGCCAGCAGCCCGGGACAGGGGAACACCGGGGAGCTGTTTTTT.

The rearrangement links TRBV5-1 to TRBJ2-1; TRBD2 matches 7 bases. The CDR3 is made up of 16 amino acids. Looked up from germline, CDR1 is SGHRS and CDR2 is YFSETQ. V was clipped by 4 bases and J by 2 bases; unmatched bases: 9. The CDR3 protein is CASSREDGTPYNEQFF. Written as DNA, the CDR3 is TGCGCCAGCAGCCGGGAGGACGGGACGCCCTACAATGAGCAGTTCTTC.

The chain combines TRBV29-1 with TRBJ1-4; possibly TRBD1 for D (6 bases). Germline lookup yields CDR1 SQVTM and CDR2 ANQGSEA. Between the trimmed V and J ends, which lost 2 bases and 7 bases, there was a span of 20 bases. This CDR3 is 16 amino acids long. CDR3 coding DNA: TGCAGCGTTGAAATAGGACAGAGGGGACGTGGTGAAAAACTGTTTTTT. The encoded protein is CSVEIGQRGRGEKLFF.

This chain connects TRBV5-4 to TRBJ2-3; TRBD1 agrees at 10 bases. Unmatched junction bases numbered 3, after V lost 4 bases and J lost 1 base. The CDR3 contains 15 residues. Germline V CDR1 and CDR2: SGHNT, YYREEE (reference sequence). CDR3 sequence: CASSDGTGGTDTQYF. The CDR3, as DNA: TGTGCCAGCAGCGATGGGACAGGGGGCACAGATACGCAGTATTTT.

This chain connects TRBV5-1 to TRBJ2-1; 8 positions agree with TRBD2. The CDR3 totals 17 residues. V lost 0 bases, J lost 4 bases, and 9 bases stayed unmatched. Germline CDR1 is SGHRS and CDR2 is YFSETQ. The CDR3: CASSLAGRGGGYNEQFF. CDR3 nucleotide sequence: TGCGCCAGCAGCTTGGCCGGTCGAGGCGGGGGGTACAATGAGCAGTTCTTC.

The CDR3 nucleotides are TGTGCCAGCTCACCACAAGGAACAGGGGTAGAGACCCAGTACTTC. Translation gives CASSPQGTGVETQYF. V and J are TRBV18 and TRBJ2-5; 7 nucleotides line up with TRBD1. The CDR3 is 15 residues long. V shed 1 base, J shed 4 bases, and the junction held 6 bases outside the gene matches. The germline CDR1 and CDR2 sequences are KGHSH and LQKENI.

This clone was detected only once. The CDR3 DNA reads TGTGCCAGCAGCCAAGATTTCGGTCCTAACTATGGCTACACCTTC. Translated, it gives CASSQDFGPNYGYTF. The chain couples TRBV3-1 (or the pseudogene TRBV3-2) to TRBJ1-2; D is ambiguous. This CDR3 comprises 15 residues. Germline lookup yields CDR1 LGHDT and CDR2 YNNKEL (reference sequence). V was pared by 0 bases and J by 0 bases, with 8 bases between.

This clone has a single count. CDR3 in amino acids: CIDTKTSADTQYF. The CDR3 nucleotides are TGCATCGACACTAAGACTAGCGCAGATACGCAGTATTTT. The chain combines TRBV29-1 with TRBJ2-3; TRBD2 aligns across 8 bases. The CDR3 extends over 13 amino acids. Germline CDR1 and CDR2: SQVTM and ANQGSEA.

The chain employs TRBV2 and TRBJ1-4; unclear D gene. Germline V gene lookup returns CDR1 SNHLY and CDR2 FYNNEI. V was cut by 4 bases and J by 1 base, with 7 bases left in between. This CDR3 contains 14 residues. CDR3 bases: TGTGCCAGCAGTGCGGGGATAACTAATGAAAAACTGTTTTTT. As protein: CASSAGITNEKLFF. Using reference TRBV2 and TRBJ1-4 for the parts outside the CDR3, the full variable domain is EPEVTQTPSHQVTQMGQEVILRCVPISNHLYFYWYRQILGQKVEFLVSFYNNEISEKSEIFDDQFSVERPDGSNFTLKIRSTKLEDSAMYFCASSAGITNEKLFFGSGTQLSVL.